Shown below are 15 T cell receptor beta chains from a single sample sequenced in a study of blood T cell repertoires in COVID-19. TCRdb keeps only in-frame clones here, not all; method: immunoSEQ multiplex PCR. The repertoire has approximately 140,000 clones, around 84% of them found once; the top ten carry 10% to 15%. The sequenced material came from peripheral blood. The receptors here all came from a man aged 55 to 70 with active or convalescent COVID-19.

This rearrangement joins TRBV6-2 or TRBV6-3 to TRBJ2-7; a weak D match, TRBD2 (6 bases). The germline gives CDR1 MNHEY, CDR2 SVGEGT. This CDR3 has 15 amino acids. V lost 5 bases and J 2 bases, leaving 16 bases between the germline ends. In DNA form, the CDR3 reads TGTGCCAGCAGTCCATACAGCGGGTTGGCCTACGAGCAGTACTTC. Protein product: CASSPYSGLAYEQYF.

V and J are TRBV28 and TRBJ1-1, with a possible D match to TRBD1 (5 bases). V was cut by 8 bases and J by 3 bases, with 22 bases left in between. Germline V gene data show CDR1 as MDHEN and CDR2 as SYDVKM. This CDR3 region has 16 residues. Written as DNA, the CDR3 is TGTGCCAGCGGTAGGCAGGGCATTGTTGGGGACACTGAAGCTTTCTTT. Translation: CASGRQGIVGDTEAFF.

This sequence joins TRBV27 and TRBJ1-1, with TRBD1 as a possible D gene (6 bases). Trimming removed 5 bases at V and 6 bases at J, with 19 bases between. The length of the CDR3 is 15 residues. Germline V gene lookup returns CDR1 MNHEY and CDR2 SMNVEV (reference sequence). The CDR3 DNA is TGTGCCAGCAGTGCTACAATAACAGGGTTTGCTGAAGCTTTCTTT. It codes for CASSATITGFAEAFF.

This clone was picked up a small number of times. This rearrangement joins TRBV9 to TRBJ2-7, with D maybe TRBD1 (5 bases). The V end was cut by 0 bases, the J end by 2 bases, with 9 bases between. Germline values: CDR1 SGDLS, CDR2 YYNGEE. The CDR3 spans 14 residues. In DNA form, the CDR3 reads TGTGCCAGCAGCGTAGACCAGGGTGCCTACGAGCAGTACTTC. The encoded protein is CASSVDQGAYEQYF.

The chain combines TRBV7-8 with TRBJ2-7; D is unresolved. Germline assignment: CDR1 SGHVS and CDR2 FQNEAQ. The CDR3 is made up of 13 amino acids. V was clipped by 3 bases and J by 3 bases, with 9 bases between them. CDR3 residues: CASSFVPGYEQYF. As DNA, the CDR3 is TGTGCCAGCAGCTTTGTGCCGGGCTACGAGCAGTACTTC. Full variable domain (rest looked up from reference TRBV7-8 and TRBJ2-7): GAGVSQSPRYKVAKRGQDVALRCDPISGHVSLFWYQQALGQGPEFLTYFQNEAQLDKSGLPSDRFFAERPEGSVSTLKIQRTQQEDSAVYLCASSFVPGYEQYFGPGTRLTVT.

The chain links TRBV5-1 to TRBJ1-2, with 8 bases fitting TRBD1. With 4 bases clipped from V and 6 bases from J, the junction kept 17 bases outside the gene matches. Germline loops: CDR1 SGHRS, CDR2 YFSETQ. The CDR3 consists of 17 residues. The CDR3 DNA is TGCGCCAGCAGCCCCGGACTATTGGACAGGGTCCCCGATGGCTACACCTTC. Protein: CASSPGLLDRVPDGYTF.

This clone was detected only once. This chain uses TRBV3-1 (or the pseudogene TRBV3-2) with TRBJ1-4; TRBD1 matches at 7 bases. Germline assignment: CDR1 LGHDT and CDR2 YNNKEL (reference sequence). The J segment lost 8 bases and the V segment lost 4 bases, leaving 7 bases of the junction unmatched. The CDR3 is 14 amino acids. The CDR3, as DNA: TGTGCCAGCAGCCTGAACAGGGGAGGAGAAAAACTGTTTTTT. This gives the protein CASSLNRGGEKLFF.

Worth noting for this clone: The sample carries other DNA sequences with the same CDR3. The genes are TRBV3-1 (or the pseudogene TRBV3-2) and TRBJ2-3; 7 bases match TRBD2. This CDR3 comprises 15 residues. Germline assignment: CDR1 LGHDT and CDR2 YNNKEL (reference sequence). J lost 3 bases, V lost 1 base, and 4 bases had no gene match. For the CDR3, the DNA is TGTGCCAGCAGCCAAGGGGGCGGGAGAACAGATACGCAGTATTTT. Protein sequence: CASSQGGGRTDTQYF.

The CDR3 sequence is CASSQDSLTMEQFF. In DNA, the CDR3 is TGTGCCAGCAGCCAAGATAGCTTAACGATGGAGCAGTTCTTC. The chain uses TRBV4-2 and TRBJ2-1, with D unclear. V was cut by 0 bases and J by 10 bases, with 13 bases left in between. Germline CDR1 reads LGHNA; CDR2 reads YNFKEQ. The CDR3 consists of 14 residues.

This CDR3 reads CASSSTGGGGNTIYF. CDR3 DNA: TGTGCCAGCAGTTCGACAGGGGGCGGTGGAAACACCATATATTTT. The chain has TRBV2 and TRBJ1-3, with 10 bases fitting TRBD1. V lost 5 bases to trimming and J lost 3 bases; unmatched junction nucleotides: 4. The CDR3 length is 15 residues. Germline V gene data show CDR1 as SNHLY and CDR2 as FYNNEI.

Details on this clone: A read error may produce the germline difference seen at one junction end. The V gene is TRBV27, the J gene TRBJ2-2, with 9 bases fitting TRBD1. The germline V gene has CDR1 MNHEY and CDR2 SMNVEV (reference sequence). The CDR3 runs to 14 residues. The chain's CDR3 is CATGDRAKTGELFF. CDR3 coding DNA: TGTGCCACCGGGGACAGGGCGAAAACCGGGGAGCTGTTTTTT.

The chain recombines TRBV4-3 with TRBJ1-5; D is ambiguous. Trimming took 4 bases from V and 5 from J, leaving 15 bases between them. The CDR3 length is 15 residues. Germline V CDR1 and CDR2: LGHNA, YSLEER. In nucleotides, the CDR3 is TGCGCCAGCAGCCGCACGGATGCTCGGGATCAGCCCCAGCATTTT. It encodes CASSRTDARDQPQHF.

J is TRBJ2-7 and V is TRBV19; 7 positions match TRBD1. Germline V gene data show CDR1 as LNHDA and CDR2 as SQIVND (reference sequence). V dropped 5 bases and J dropped 6; count of bases not matched to a gene: 13. The CDR3 runs to 15 residues. CDR3 loop: CASSAGQAGRGEQYF. CDR3 DNA sequence: TGTGCCAGTAGTGCCGGACAGGCCGGCCGGGGCGAGCAGTACTTC. Together with reference TRBV19 and TRBJ2-7, the CDR3 gives the full variable domain: DGGITQSPKYLFRKEGQNVTLSCEQNLNHDAMYWYRQDPGQGLRLIYYSQIVNDFQKGDIAEGYSVSREKKESFPLTVTSAQKNPTAFYLCASSAGQAGRGEQYFGPGTRLTVT.

This chain connects TRBV9 to TRBJ1-2; D uncertain. The CDR3 spans 12 residues. V lost 2 bases to trimming and J lost 8 bases, with 10 bases between them. Germline V gives CDR1 SGDLS, CDR2 YYNGEE. The CDR3: CASSVGGGGYTF. CDR3 nucleotide sequence: TGTGCCAGCAGCGTGGGAGGCGGCGGCTACACCTTC.

The genes are TRBV5-1 and TRBJ1-2; D not resolved. CDR1 and CDR2 from the germline V gene are SGHRS and YFSETQ. Between the trimmed V and J ends, which lost 0 bases and 2 bases, there was a span of 5 bases. CDR3 size: 13 residues. The CDR3 DNA reads TGCGCCAGCAGCTTGGACGGGAACTATGGCTACACCTTC. Protein: CASSLDGNYGYTF.